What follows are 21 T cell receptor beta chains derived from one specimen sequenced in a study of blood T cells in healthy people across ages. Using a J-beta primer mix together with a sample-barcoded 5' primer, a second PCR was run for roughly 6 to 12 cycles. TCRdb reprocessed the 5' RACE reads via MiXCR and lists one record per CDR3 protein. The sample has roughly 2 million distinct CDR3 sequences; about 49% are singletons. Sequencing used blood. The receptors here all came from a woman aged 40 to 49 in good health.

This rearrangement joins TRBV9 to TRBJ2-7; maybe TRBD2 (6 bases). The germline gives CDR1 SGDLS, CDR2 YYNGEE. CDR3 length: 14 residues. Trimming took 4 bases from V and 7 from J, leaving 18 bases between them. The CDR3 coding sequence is TGTGCCAGCAGCCCAGGGACTGGGGACTCGGAGCAGTACTTC. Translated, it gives CASSPGTGDSEQYF.

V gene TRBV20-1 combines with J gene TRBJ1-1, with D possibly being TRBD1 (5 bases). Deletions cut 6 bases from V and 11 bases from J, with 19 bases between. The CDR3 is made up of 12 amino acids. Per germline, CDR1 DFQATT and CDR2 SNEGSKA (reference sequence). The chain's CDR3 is CSARHRLRRAFF. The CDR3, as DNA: TGCAGTGCGAGACACAGGTTAAGGAGGGCTTTCTTT.

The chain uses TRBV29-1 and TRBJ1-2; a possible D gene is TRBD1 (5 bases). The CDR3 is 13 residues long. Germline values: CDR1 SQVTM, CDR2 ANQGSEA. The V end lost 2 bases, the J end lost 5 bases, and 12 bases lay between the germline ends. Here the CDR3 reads CSVERERGYGYTF. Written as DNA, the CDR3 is TGCAGCGTTGAAAGGGAGAGGGGTTATGGCTACACCTTC.

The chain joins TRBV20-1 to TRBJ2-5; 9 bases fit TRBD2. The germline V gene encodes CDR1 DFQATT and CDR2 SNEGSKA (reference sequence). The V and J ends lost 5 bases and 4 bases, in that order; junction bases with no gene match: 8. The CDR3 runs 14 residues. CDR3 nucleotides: TGCAGTGCTCTACTCGCGGGGGGGCCAGAGACCCAGTACTTC. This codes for CSALLAGGPETQYF.

CDR3 loop: CAGRLLAGALYNEQFF. As DNA, the CDR3 is TGTGCCGGCCGTCTCTTAGCGGGGGCCCTGTACAATGAGCAGTTCTTC. This chain links TRBV27 with TRBJ2-1, with 9 bases identical to TRBD2. The V gene end was trimmed by 11 bases and the J gene end by 4 bases; junction bases not matched to a gene: 15. The CDR3 spans 16 residues. The germline V gene has CDR1 MNHEY and CDR2 SMNVEV (reference sequence).

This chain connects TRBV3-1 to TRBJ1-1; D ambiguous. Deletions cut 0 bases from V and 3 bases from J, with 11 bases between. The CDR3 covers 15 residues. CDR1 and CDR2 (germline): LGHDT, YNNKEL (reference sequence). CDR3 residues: CASSQDRGRDTEAFF. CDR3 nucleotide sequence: TGTGCCAGCAGCCAAGATCGAGGGAGGGACACTGAAGCTTTCTTT.

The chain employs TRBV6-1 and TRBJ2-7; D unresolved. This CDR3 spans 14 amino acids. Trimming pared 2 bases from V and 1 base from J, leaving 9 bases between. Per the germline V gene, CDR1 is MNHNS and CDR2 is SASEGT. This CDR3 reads CASSEWAPSYEQYF. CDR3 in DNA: TGTGCCAGCAGTGAATGGGCTCCGTCCTACGAGCAGTACTTC.

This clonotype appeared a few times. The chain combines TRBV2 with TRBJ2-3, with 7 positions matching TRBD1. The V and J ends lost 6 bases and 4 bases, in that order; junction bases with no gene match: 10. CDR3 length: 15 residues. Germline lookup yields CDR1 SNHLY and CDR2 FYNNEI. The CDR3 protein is CASRRGQGGPDTQYF. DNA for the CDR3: TGTGCCAGCAGACGCGGCCAAGGGGGCCCAGATACGCAGTATTTT.

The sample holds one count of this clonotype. DNA of the CDR3: TGTGCCAGTAGTATTCTAGCGGAACACAATGAGCAGTTCTTC. This gives the protein CASSILAEHNEQFF. This chain links TRBV3-1 with TRBJ2-1, with 7 positions matching TRBD2. The trim removed 9 bases at V and 5 bases at J, leaving 10 bases unmatched. The CDR3 totals 14 residues. Germline lookup yields CDR1 LGHDT and CDR2 YNNKEL (reference sequence).

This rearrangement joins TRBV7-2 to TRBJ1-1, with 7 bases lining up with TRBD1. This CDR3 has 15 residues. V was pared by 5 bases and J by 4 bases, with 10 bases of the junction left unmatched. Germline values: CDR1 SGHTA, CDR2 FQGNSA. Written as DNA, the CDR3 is TGTGCCAGCAGCACCCTTTTCGACAGGGTCACTGAAGCTTTCTTT. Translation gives CASSTLFDRVTEAFF.

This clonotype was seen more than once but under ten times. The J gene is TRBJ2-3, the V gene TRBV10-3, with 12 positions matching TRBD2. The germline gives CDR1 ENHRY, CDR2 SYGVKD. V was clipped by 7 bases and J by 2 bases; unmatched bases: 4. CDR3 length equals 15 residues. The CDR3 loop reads CAITSGGAPTDTQYF. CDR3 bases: TGTGCCATCACTAGCGGGGGGGCCCCCACAGATACGCAGTATTTT.

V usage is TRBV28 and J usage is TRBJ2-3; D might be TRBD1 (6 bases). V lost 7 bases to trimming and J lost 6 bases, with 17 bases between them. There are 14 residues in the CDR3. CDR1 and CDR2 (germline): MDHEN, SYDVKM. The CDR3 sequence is CASTKPGTPDTQYF. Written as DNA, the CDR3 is TGTGCCAGCACCAAGCCCGGGACACCCGATACGCAGTATTTT.

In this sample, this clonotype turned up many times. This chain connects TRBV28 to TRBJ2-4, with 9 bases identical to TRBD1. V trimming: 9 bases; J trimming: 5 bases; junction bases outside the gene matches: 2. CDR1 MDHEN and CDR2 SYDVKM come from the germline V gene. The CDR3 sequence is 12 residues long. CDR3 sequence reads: CASRQGENIQYF. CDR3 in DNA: TGTGCCAGTAGACAGGGGGAAAACATTCAGTACTTC.

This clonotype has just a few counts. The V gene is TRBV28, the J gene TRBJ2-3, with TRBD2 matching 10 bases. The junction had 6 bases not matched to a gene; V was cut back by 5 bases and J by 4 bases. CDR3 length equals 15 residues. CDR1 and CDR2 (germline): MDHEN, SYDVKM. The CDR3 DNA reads TGTGCCAGCAGTCCTAGCGGGGGCGGTTCAGATACGCAGTATTTT. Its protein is CASSPSGGGSDTQYF.

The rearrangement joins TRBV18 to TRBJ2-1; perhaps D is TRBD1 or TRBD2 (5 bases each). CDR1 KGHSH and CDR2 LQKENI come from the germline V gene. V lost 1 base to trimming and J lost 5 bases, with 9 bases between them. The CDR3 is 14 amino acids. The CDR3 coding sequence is TGTGCCAGCTCACCACAGACGGGACACAATGAGCAGTTCTTC. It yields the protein CASSPQTGHNEQFF.

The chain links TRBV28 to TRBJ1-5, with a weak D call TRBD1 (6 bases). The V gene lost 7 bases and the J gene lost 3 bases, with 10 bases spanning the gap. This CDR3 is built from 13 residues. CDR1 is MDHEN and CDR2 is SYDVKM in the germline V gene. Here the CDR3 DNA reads TGTGCCAGCATCAGGGGCCCCAATCAGCCCCAGCATTTT. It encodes CASIRGPNQPQHF.

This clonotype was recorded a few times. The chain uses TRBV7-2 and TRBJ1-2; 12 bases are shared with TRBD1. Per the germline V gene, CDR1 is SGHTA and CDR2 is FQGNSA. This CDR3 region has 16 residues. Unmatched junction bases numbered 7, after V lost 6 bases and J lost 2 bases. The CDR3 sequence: CASRRDRGLLNYGYTF. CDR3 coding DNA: TGTGCCAGCAGACGGGACAGGGGGCTGCTCAACTATGGCTACACCTTC.

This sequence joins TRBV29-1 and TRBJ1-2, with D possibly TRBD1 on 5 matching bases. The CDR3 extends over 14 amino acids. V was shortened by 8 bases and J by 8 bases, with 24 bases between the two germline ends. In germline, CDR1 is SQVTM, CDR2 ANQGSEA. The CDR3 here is CSLTPVTGGRGYTF. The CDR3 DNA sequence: TGCAGCTTGACCCCTGTCACCGGGGGTCGGGGCTACACCTTC.

The CDR3 DNA reads as TGTGCCAGCAGTCCAACCCCCGGGACCTCCACACCCCTCCACTTT. Translation gives CASSPTPGTSTPLHF. This chain joins TRBV27 and TRBJ1-6; TRBD1 is a possible D gene (5 bases). Germline CDR1 reads MNHEY; CDR2 reads SMNVEV (reference sequence). The CDR3 contains 15 residues. Trimming cost V 5 bases and J 11 bases, with 19 bases left between them.

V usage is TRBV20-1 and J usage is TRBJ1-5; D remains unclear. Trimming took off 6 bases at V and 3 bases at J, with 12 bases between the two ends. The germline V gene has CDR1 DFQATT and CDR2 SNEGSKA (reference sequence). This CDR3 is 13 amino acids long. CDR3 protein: CSARQKYNQPQHF. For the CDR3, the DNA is TGCAGTGCGCGGCAGAAGTACAATCAGCCCCAGCATTTT.

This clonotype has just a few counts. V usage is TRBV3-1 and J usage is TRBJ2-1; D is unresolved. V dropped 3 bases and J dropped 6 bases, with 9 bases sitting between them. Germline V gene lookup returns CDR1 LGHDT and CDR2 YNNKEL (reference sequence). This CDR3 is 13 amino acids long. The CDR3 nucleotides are TGTGCCAGCAGCCAGAGTTTTGGCAATGAGCAGTTCTTC. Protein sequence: CASSQSFGNEQFF.